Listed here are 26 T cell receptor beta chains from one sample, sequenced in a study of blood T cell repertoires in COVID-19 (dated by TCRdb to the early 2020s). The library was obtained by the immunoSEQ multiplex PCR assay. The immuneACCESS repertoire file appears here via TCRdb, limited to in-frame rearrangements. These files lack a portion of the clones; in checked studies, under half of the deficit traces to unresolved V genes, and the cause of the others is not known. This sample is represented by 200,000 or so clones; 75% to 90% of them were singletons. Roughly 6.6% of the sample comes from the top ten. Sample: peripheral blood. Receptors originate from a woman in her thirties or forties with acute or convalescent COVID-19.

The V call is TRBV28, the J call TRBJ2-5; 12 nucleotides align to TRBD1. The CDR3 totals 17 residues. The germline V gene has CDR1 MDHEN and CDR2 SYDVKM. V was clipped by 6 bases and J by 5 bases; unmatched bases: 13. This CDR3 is CASRAPGQGARQETQYF. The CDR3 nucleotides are TGTGCCAGCAGGGCACCGGGACAGGGGGCGCGTCAGGAGACCCAGTACTTC.

CDR3 sequence (DNA): TGTGCCAGCATCTCAAGCGGGGGACACGTTGAGCAGTTCTTC. Translation: CASISSGGHVEQFF. The chain carries TRBV6-6 and TRBJ2-1, with 8 bases matching TRBD2. V dropped 7 bases and J dropped 9; count of bases not matched to a gene: 11. The CDR3 is 14 residues long. The V gene's germline CDR1 is MNHNY and CDR2 SVGAGI (reference sequence).

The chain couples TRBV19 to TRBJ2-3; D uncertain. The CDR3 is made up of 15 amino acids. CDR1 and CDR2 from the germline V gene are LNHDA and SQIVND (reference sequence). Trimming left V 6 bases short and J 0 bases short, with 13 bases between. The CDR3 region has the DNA TGTGCCAGTAGGATGACACTCGTTAGCACAGATACGCAGTATTTT. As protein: CASRMTLVSTDTQYF.

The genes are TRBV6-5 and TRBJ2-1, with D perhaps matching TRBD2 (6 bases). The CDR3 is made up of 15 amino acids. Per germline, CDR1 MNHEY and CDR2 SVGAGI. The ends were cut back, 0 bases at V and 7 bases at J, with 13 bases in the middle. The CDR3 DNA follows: TGTGCCAGCAGTTACTCGGAGGGATCTACGAATGAGCAGTTCTTC. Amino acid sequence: CASSYSEGSTNEQFF.

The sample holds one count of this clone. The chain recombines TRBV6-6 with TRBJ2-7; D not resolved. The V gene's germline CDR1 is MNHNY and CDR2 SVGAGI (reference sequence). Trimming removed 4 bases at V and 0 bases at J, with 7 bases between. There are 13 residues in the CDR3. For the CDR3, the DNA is TGTGCCAGCAGTTCCGCGCCCTCCTACGAGCAGTACTTC. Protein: CASSSAPSYEQYF.

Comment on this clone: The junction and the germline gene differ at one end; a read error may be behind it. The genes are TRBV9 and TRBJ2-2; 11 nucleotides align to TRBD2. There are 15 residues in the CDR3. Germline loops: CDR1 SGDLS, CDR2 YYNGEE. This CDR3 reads CASSGGALAGAQLFF. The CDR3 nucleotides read TGTGCCAGTAGCGGGGGGGCCCTGGCGGGGGCTCAGCTGTTTTTT.

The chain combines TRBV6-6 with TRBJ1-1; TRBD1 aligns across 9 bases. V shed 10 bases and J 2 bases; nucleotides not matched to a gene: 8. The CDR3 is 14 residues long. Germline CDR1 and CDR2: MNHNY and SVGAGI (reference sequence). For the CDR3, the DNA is TGTGCCACCGGACAGGGGAACCCTAACACTGAAGCTTTCTTT. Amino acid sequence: CATGQGNPNTEAFF.

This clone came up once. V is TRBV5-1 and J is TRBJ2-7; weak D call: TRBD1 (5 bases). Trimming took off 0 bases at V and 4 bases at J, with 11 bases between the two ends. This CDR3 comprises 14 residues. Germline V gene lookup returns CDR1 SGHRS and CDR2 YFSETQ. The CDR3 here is CASSLVTASYEQYF. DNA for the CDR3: TGCGCCAGCAGCTTGGTGACAGCCAGTTACGAGCAGTACTTC. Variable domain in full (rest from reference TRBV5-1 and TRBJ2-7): KAGVTQTPRYLIKTRGQQVTLSCSPISGHRSVSWYQQTPGQGLQFLFEYFSETQRNKGNFPGRFSGRQFSNSRSEMNVSTLELGDSALYLCASSLVTASYEQYFGPGTRLTVT.

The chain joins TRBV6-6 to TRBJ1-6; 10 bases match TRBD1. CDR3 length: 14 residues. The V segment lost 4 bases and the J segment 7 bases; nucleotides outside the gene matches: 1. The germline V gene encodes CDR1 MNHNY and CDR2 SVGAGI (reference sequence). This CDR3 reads CASSSGQGNSPLHF. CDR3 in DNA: TGTGCCAGCAGTTCGGGACAGGGGAATTCACCCCTCCACTTT.

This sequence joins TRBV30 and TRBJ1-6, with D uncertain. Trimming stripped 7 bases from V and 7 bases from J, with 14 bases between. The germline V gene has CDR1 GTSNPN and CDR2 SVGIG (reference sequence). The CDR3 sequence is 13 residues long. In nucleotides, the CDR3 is TGTGCCTCCGAGCACCGTTACAATTCACCCCTCCACTTT. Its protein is CASEHRYNSPLHF. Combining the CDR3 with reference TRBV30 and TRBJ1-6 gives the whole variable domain SQTIHQWPATLVQPVGSPLSLECTVEGTSNPNLYWYRQAAGRGLQLLFYSVGIGQISSEVPQNLSASRPQDRQFILSSKKLLLSDSGFYLCASEHRYNSPLHFGNGTRLTVT.

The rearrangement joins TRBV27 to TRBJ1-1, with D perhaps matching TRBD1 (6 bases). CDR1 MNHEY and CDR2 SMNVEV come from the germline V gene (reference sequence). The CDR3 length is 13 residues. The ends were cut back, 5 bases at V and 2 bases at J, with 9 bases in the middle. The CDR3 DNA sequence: TGTGCCAGCAGTATGGACAGCAACACTGAAGCTTTCTTT. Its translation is CASSMDSNTEAFF.

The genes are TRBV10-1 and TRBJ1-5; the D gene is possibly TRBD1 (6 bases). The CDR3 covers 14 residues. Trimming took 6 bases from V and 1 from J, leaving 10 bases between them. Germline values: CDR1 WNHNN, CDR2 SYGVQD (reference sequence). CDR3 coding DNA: TGCGCCAGCAGGGACAGTACCAGCAATCAGCCCCAGCATTTT. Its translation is CASRDSTSNQPQHF.

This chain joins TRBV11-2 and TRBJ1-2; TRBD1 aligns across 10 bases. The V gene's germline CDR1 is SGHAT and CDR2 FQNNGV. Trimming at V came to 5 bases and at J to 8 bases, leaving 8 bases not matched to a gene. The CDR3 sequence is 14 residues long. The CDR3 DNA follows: TGTGCCAGCAGCCCGCGACAGGGGGCGCGCGGCTACACCTTC. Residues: CASSPRQGARGYTF.

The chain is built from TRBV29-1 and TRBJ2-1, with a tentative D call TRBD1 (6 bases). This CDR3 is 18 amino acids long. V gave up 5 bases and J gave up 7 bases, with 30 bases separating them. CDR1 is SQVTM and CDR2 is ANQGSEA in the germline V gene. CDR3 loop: CSVTLRSLQGGKRNEQFF. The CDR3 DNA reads TGCAGCGTTACCCTTCGTTCTTTACAGGGTGGGAAACGGAATGAGCAGTTCTTC.

The CDR3, as DNA: TGTGCCAGCAGCGCACAGGGAGTAGGGAATCAGCCCCAGCATTTT. Its translation: CASSAQGVGNQPQHF. The chain employs TRBV7-2 and TRBJ1-5; possibly TRBD1 for D (6 bases). This CDR3 has 15 residues. From germline, CDR1 is SGHTA and CDR2 FQGNSA. With 5 bases removed from V and 4 bases from J, the gap between germline ends came to 15 bases.

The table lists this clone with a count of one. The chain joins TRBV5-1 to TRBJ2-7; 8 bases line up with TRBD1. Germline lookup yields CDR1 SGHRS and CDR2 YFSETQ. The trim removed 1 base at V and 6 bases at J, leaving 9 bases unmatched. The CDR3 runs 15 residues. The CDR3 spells CASSLTGTGLSEQYF. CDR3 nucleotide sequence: TGCGCCAGCAGCTTGACCGGGACAGGCCTCTCCGAGCAGTACTTC.

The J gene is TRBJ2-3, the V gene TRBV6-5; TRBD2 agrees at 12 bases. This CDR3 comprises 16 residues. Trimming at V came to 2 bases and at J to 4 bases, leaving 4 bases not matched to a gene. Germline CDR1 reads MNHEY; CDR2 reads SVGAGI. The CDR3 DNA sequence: TGTGCCAGCAGTTACCAACTAGCGGGAGGACCAGATACGCAGTATTTT. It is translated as CASSYQLAGGPDTQYF.

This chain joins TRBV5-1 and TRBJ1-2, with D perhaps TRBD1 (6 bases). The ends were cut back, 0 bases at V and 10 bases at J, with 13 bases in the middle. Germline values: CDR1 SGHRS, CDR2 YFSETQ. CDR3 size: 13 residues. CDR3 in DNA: TGCGCCAGCAGCTTGGGATACAGGGCTCCCTACACCTTC. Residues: CASSLGYRAPYTF.

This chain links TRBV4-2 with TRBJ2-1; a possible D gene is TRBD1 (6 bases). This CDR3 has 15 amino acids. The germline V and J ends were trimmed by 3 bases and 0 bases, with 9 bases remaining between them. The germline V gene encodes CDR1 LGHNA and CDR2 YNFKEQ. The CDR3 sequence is CASSHTTGSYNEQFF. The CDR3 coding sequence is TGTGCCAGCAGCCACACGACAGGCTCCTACAATGAGCAGTTCTTC.

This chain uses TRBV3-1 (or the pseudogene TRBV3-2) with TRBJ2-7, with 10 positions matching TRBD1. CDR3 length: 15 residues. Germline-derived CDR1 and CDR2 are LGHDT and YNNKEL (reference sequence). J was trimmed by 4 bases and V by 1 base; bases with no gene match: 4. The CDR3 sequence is CASSQGGQGRYEQYF. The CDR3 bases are TGTGCCAGCAGCCAAGGGGGACAGGGGAGGTACGAGCAGTACTTC.

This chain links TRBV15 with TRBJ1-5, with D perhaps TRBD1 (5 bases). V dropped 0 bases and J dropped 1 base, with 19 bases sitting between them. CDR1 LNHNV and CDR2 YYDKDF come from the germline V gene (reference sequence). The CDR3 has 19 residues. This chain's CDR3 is CATSRDLFIRGGSNQPQHF. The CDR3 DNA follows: TGTGCCACCAGCAGAGATCTCTTTATAAGGGGTGGAAGCAATCAGCCCCAGCATTTT. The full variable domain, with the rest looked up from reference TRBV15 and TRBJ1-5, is DAMVIQNPRYQVTQFGKPVTLSCSQTLNHNVMYWYQQKSSQAPKLLFHYYDKDFNNEADTPDNFQSRRPNTSFCFLDIRSPGLGDTAMYLCATSRDLFIRGGSNQPQHFGDGTRLSIL.

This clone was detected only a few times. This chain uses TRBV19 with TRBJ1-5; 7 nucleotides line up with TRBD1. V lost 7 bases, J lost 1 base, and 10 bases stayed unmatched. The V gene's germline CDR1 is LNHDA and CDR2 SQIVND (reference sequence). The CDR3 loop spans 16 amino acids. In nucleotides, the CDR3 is TGTGCCAGTACGCAGACAGGGCAAGCGAGCAATCAGCCCCAGCATTTT. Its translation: CASTQTGQASNQPQHF. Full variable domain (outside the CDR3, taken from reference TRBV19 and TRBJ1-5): DGGITQSPKYLFRKEGQNVTLSCEQNLNHDAMYWYRQDPGQGLRLIYYSQIVNDFQKGDIAEGYSVSREKKESFPLTVTSAQKNPTAFYLCASTQTGQASNQPQHFGDGTRLSIL.

The CDR3 is CASSFHSTGTYEQYF. The DNA for the CDR3 is TGTGCCAGCAGCTTTCATAGCACAGGGACCTACGAGCAGTACTTC. V is TRBV11-2 and J is TRBJ2-7, with D possibly being TRBD1 (6 bases). CDR3 size: 15 residues. The germline V and J ends were trimmed by 3 bases and 2 bases, with 14 bases remaining between them. Germline CDR1 and CDR2: SGHAT and FQNNGV. The variable domain in full, with the rest retrieved from reference TRBV11-2 and TRBJ2-7, is EAGVAQSPRYKIIEKRQSVAFWCNPISGHATLYWYQQILGQGPKLLIQFQNNGVVDDSQLPKDRFSAERLKGVDSTLKIQPAKLEDSAVYLCASSFHSTGTYEQYFGPGTRLTVT.

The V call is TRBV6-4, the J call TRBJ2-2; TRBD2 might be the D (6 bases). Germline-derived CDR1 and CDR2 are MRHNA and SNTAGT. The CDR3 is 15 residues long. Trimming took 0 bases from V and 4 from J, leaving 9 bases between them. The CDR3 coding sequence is TGTGCCAGCAGTGACTCTGCGGGAAGCACCGGGGAGCTGTTTTTT. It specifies CASSDSAGSTGELFF.

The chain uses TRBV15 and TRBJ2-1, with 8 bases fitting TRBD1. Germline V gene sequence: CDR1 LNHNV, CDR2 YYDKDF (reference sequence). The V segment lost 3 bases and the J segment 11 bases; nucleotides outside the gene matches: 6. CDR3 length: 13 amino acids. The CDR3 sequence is CATSSPDRVKQFF. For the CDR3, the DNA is TGTGCCACCAGCAGTCCGGACAGGGTCAAGCAGTTCTTC.

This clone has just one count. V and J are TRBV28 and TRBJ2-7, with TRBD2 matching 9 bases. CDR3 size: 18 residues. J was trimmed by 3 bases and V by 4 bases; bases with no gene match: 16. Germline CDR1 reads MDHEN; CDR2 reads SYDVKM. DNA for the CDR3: TGTGCCAGCAGTTCCCTGGAGGGGGTAGCGGGGGAACTCTACGAGCAGTACTTC. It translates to CASSSLEGVAGELYEQYF. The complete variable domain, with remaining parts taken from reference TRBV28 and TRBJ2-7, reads DVKVTQSSRYLVKRTGEKVFLECVQDMDHENMFWYRQDPGLGLRLIYFSYDVKMKEKGDIPEGYSVSREKKERFSLILESASTNQTSMYLCASSSLEGVAGELYEQYFGPGTRLTVT.